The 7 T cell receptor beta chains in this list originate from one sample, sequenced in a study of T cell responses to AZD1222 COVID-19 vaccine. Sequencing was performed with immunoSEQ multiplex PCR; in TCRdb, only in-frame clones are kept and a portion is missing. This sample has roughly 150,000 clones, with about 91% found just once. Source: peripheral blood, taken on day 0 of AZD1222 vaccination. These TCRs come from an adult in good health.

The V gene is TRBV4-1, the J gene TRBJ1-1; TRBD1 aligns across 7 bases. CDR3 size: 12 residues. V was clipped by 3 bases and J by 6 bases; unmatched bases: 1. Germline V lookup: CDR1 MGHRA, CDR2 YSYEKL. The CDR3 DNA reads TGCGCCAGCAGCCACGGGACAGCTGAAGCTTTCTTT. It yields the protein CASSHGTAEAFF.

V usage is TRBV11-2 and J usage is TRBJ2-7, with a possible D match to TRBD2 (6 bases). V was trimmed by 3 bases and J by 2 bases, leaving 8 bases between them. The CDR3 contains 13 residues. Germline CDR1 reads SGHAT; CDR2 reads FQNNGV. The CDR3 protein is CASSLRGPYEQYF. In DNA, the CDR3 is TGTGCCAGCAGCTTGCGGGGTCCCTACGAGCAGTACTTC.

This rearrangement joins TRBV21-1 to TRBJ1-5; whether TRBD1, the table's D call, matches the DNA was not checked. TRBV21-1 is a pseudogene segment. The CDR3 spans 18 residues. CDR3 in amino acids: CASSKSTGQARGSQPQHF. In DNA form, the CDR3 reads TGTGCCAGCAGCAAATCGACCGGACAGGCGAGGGGGAGTCAGCCCCAGCATTTT.

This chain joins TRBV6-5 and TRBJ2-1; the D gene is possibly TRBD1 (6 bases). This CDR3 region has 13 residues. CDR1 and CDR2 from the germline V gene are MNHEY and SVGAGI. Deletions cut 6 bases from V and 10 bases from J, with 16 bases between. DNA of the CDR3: TGTGCCAGCAGGGGCTCGGGACACCAAGAGCAGTTCTTC. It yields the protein CASRGSGHQEQFF.

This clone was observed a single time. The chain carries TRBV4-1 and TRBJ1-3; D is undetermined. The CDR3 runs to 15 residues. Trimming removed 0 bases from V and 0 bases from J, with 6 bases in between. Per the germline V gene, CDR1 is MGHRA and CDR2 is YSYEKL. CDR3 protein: CASSQERVSGNTIYF. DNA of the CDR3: TGCGCCAGCAGCCAAGAACGCGTCTCTGGAAACACCATATATTTT.

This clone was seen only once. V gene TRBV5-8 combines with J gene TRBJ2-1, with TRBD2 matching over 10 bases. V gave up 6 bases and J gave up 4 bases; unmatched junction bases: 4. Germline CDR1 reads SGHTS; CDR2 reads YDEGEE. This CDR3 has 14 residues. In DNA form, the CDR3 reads TGTGCCAGCAACGGACTAGCGGTTTACAATGAGCAGTTCTTC. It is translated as CASNGLAVYNEQFF.

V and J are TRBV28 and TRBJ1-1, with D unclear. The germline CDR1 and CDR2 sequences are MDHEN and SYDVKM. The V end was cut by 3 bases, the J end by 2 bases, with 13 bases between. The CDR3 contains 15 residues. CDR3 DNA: TGTGCCAGCAGTTTTCTCTCTACATCCAACACTGAAGCTTTCTTT. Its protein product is CASSFLSTSNTEAFF.